Listed below are T cell receptor beta chains from one sample, sequenced in a study of beta chain features in type 1 diabetes. Clones were sequenced by immunoSEQ multiplex PCR, and TCRdb holds only the in-frame ones, with some missing. The sample yields roughly 160,000 clones, 7.5% to 9.5% seen once. The sequenced sample was central memory CD4+ T cells from blood. These receptor sequences come from a woman aged 18 to 35 with type 1 diabetes. CDR3s include the opening cysteine and the closing phenylalanine or tryptophan. D genes are given only for firm matches. Clone size is stated in some rows and not others, as once, few, many or a class when expanded.

CDR3	DNA	size	D	J	V
CASSQWGTGVTDTQYF	TGCGCCAGCAGCCAATGGGGGACAGGGGTCACAGATACGCAGTATTTT	NA	TRBD1	TRBJ2-3	TRBV5-1
CASRSGLTTGELFF	TGCGCCAGCAGGAGCGGACTGACCACCGGGGAGCTGTTTTTT	many	NA	TRBJ2-2	TRBV5-1
CATGPSSRETQYF	TGTGCCACCGGTCCTTCTAGCAGAGAGACCCAGTACTTC	few	NA	TRBJ2-5	TRBV7-2
CASSPGGSGELFF	TGTGCCAGCAGCCCAGGAGGGTCCGGGGAGCTGTTTTTT	few	NA	TRBJ2-2	TRBV5-4
CASEEGGGNTQYF	TGTGCCAGCGAGGAGGGAGGGGGGAATACGCAGTATTTT	NA	NA	TRBJ2-3	TRBV7-2
CASRGGANVLTF	TGTGCCAGCCGGGGTGGGGCCAACGTCCTGACTTTC	NA	NA	TRBJ2-6	TRBV6-1
CASSEQTGGTEAFF	TGTGCCAGCAGCGAACAAACAGGGGGCACTGAAGCTTTCTTT	NA	TRBD1	TRBJ1-1	TRBV6-6
CASSGGVDNEQFF	TGTGCCAGCTCGGGAGGGGTTGACAATGAGCAGTTCTTC	NA	TRBD2	TRBJ2-1	TRBV9
CASNTGDSEKLFF	TGTGCCAGCAACACGGGGGACAGCGAAAAACTGTTTTTT	few	TRBD1	TRBJ1-4	TRBV5-4
CATSRGRGTNTEAFF	TGTGCCACCAGCAGAGGGAGGGGCACGAACACTGAAGCTTTCTTT	few	NA	TRBJ1-1	TRBV15
CASSPNGQRDEQYF	TGTGCCAGCTCACCCAACGGACAGAGGGACGAGCAGTACTTC	few	NA	TRBJ2-7	TRBV18
CASSLEQGTTEAFF	TGTGCCAGCAGCTTAGAACAGGGCACCACTGAAGCTTTCTTT	NA	NA	TRBJ1-1	TRBV11-1
CAWSAGEGLNTEAFF	TGTGCCTGGAGTGCCGGGGAAGGCCTCAACACTGAAGCTTTCTTT	few	NA	TRBJ1-1	TRBV30
CASTGGHGEKLFF	TGTGCCAGCACCGGAGGGCATGGGGAAAAACTGTTTTTT	NA	NA	TRBJ1-4	TRBV6-6
CASSAPGGADTQYF	TGTGCCAGCTCAGCACCAGGGGGAGCGGATACGCAGTATTTT	NA	TRBD1	TRBJ2-3	TRBV18
CASSLQAYGYTF	TGTGCCAGCAGCCTACAGGCTTATGGCTACACCTTC	few	NA	TRBJ1-2	TRBV28
CASTPGGGNTEAFF	TGTGCCAGCACCCCCGGGGGAGGGAACACTGAAGCTTTCTTT	many	NA	TRBJ1-1	TRBV28
CASSLGGRSSGANVLTF	TGTGCCAGCAGCTTAGGAGGGCGGAGCTCTGGGGCCAACGTCCTGACTTTC	NA	NA	TRBJ2-6	TRBV7-8
CASSGPGQGGHYGYTF	TGTGCCAGTAGTGGGCCGGGACAGGGAGGGCACTATGGCTACACCTTC	NA	TRBD1	TRBJ1-2	TRBV19
CASSELSSYNSPLHF	TGTGCCAGCAGTGAACTGAGCTCCTATAATTCACCCCTCCACTTT	few	NA	TRBJ1-6	TRBV2
CASSLARDGYTF	TGTGCCAGCAGCTTAGCGCGGGATGGCTACACCTTC	few	NA	TRBJ1-2	TRBV7-6
CASSLVDRTDTQYF	TGTGCCAGCAGCTTGGTCGACAGAACAGATACGCAGTATTTT	few	NA	TRBJ2-3	TRBV5-6
CASSQGDRYSYNEQFF	TGCGCCAGCAGCCAAGGGGACAGATACTCCTACAATGAGCAGTTCTTC	NA	TRBD1	TRBJ2-1	TRBV4-3
CASSLLAGATEAFF	TGTGCCAGCAGCTTATTAGCAGGGGCCACTGAAGCTTTCTTT	NA	NA	TRBJ1-1	TRBV11-3
CASSQAGQGADTQYF	TGCGCCAGCAGCCAAGCGGGACAGGGGGCAGATACGCAGTATTTT	NA	TRBD1	TRBJ2-3	TRBV4-3
CASSQEVAGTEAFF	TGTGCCAGCAGCCAAGAAGTTGCAGGGACTGAAGCTTTCTTT	few	NA	TRBJ1-1	TRBV14
CASRASSGTGELFF	TGTGCCAGCAGGGCTAGCTCGGGTACCGGGGAGCTGTTTTTT	NA	NA	TRBJ2-2	TRBV6-5
CASKIVGADTQYF	TGTGCCAGCAAGATAGTAGGGGCAGATACGCAGTATTTT	NA	NA	TRBJ2-3	TRBV7-9
CSVGDPRGNQETQYF	TGCAGCGTTGGAGACCCAAGAGGGAACCAAGAGACCCAGTACTTC	NA	NA	TRBJ2-5	TRBV29-1
CAISEGTEYGYTF	TGTGCCATCAGTGAGGGGACAGAGTATGGCTACACCTTC	few	TRBD1	TRBJ1-2	TRBV6-6
CASSLAQNEGTQYF	TGCGCCAGCAGCTTGGCTCAGAACGAGGGAACCCAGTACTTC	few	NA	TRBJ2-5	TRBV5-1
CASSQGQGAYEQYF	TGTGCCAGCAGCCAAGGACAGGGAGCCTACGAGCAGTACTTC	NA	TRBD1	TRBJ2-7	TRBV4-2
CAWEGLASGRQYF	TGTGCCTGGGAGGGACTAGCGTCTGGACGGCAGTACTTC	NA	TRBD2	TRBJ2-7	TRBV30
CASSSPRDTHEQYF	TGTGCCAGCAGTTCCCCACGGGACACACACGAGCAGTACTTC	NA	NA	TRBJ2-7	TRBV6-6
CASSLAGGWSYEQYF	TGTGCCAGCAGCTTGGCCGGGGGGTGGTCCTACGAGCAGTACTTC	few	TRBD2	TRBJ2-7	TRBV5-6